These T cell receptor beta chains were read from a single sample in a study of beta chain features in type 1 diabetes. This table comes from immunoSEQ multiplex PCR, and its TCRdb copy is limited to in-frame clones, with some not included. Seen here are about 52,000 clones, 42% observed once, and the top ten hold about 1.5%. Sequences were obtained from Tregs from blood. The receptors come from a man aged 25 to 45 with type 1 diabetes. Both conserved end residues are part of each CDR3. The order of the fields is J gene, D gene, V gene, clone size, CDR3 DNA, CDR3 protein. The D gene is left open where the match is weak. Size is stated for part of the rows, as once, few or many counts, or as a class when the clone is expanded.

j_call: TRBJ2-5
d_call: NA
v_call: TRBV28
clone_size: few
cdr3_nt: TGTGCCAGCAGGACCGGGTCCCAAGAGACCCAGTACTTC
cdr3_aa: CASRTGSQETQYF

j_call: TRBJ1-1
d_call: NA
v_call: TRBV25-1
clone_size: few
cdr3_nt: TGTGCCAGCAGTGCTGCCGGGAGCCCGTATGCTTTCTTT
cdr3_aa: CASSAAGSPYAFF

j_call: TRBJ1-2
d_call: NA
v_call: TRBV6-1
clone_size: NA
cdr3_nt: TGTGCCAGCAGTGATCTACAGAGACCTAACTATGGCTACACCTTC
cdr3_aa: CASSDLQRPNYGYTF

j_call: TRBJ2-7
d_call: TRBD2
v_call: TRBV6-5
clone_size: few
cdr3_nt: TGTGCCATCAGTGAGTCGGGGGGGACCTACGAGCAGTACTTC
cdr3_aa: CAISESGGTYEQYF

j_call: TRBJ2-5
d_call: TRBD2
v_call: TRBV4-2
clone_size: NA
cdr3_nt: TGTGCCAGCAGCTTGCACGGGACTAGCGGGAGAGGAGAGACCCAGTACTTC
cdr3_aa: CASSLHGTSGRGETQYF

j_call: TRBJ1-5
d_call: NA
v_call: TRBV19
clone_size: NA
cdr3_nt: TGTGCCAGTAGTATGGGAGCCTCGGGGTTCAATCAGCCCCAGCATTTT
cdr3_aa: CASSMGASGFNQPQHF

j_call: TRBJ2-7
d_call: TRBD1
v_call: TRBV15
clone_size: NA
cdr3_nt: TGTGCCACCAGCGGACGGGACAGGACCTACGAGCAGTACTTC
cdr3_aa: CATSGRDRTYEQYF

j_call: TRBJ1-3
d_call: NA
v_call: TRBV7-9
clone_size: NA
cdr3_nt: TGTGCCAGCCGGGGACACCTCTCTGGAAACACCATATATTTT
cdr3_aa: CASRGHLSGNTIYF

j_call: TRBJ2-3
d_call: NA
v_call: TRBV4-3
clone_size: NA
cdr3_nt: TGCGCCAGCAGCCCAGGTGGCACAGATACGCAGTATTTT
cdr3_aa: CASSPGGTDTQYF

j_call: TRBJ2-3
d_call: NA
v_call: TRBV28
clone_size: NA
cdr3_nt: TGTGCCGGAGGGTCCAGCACAGATACGCAGTATTTT
cdr3_aa: CAGGSSTDTQYF

j_call: TRBJ2-5
d_call: NA
v_call: TRBV7-3
clone_size: NA
cdr3_nt: TGTGCCAGCAGCTTAGGACACGATTACCAAGAGACCCAGTACTTC
cdr3_aa: CASSLGHDYQETQYF

j_call: TRBJ1-2
d_call: TRBD1
v_call: TRBV28
clone_size: NA
cdr3_nt: TGTGCCAGCTTATACAGGGGAGGCTATGGCTACACCTTC
cdr3_aa: CASLYRGGYGYTF

j_call: TRBJ1-1
d_call: TRBD1
v_call: TRBV28
clone_size: NA
cdr3_nt: TGTGCCAGCAGTTTATTAACAGGGGGAGACACTGAAGCTTTCTTT
cdr3_aa: CASSLLTGGDTEAFF

j_call: TRBJ1-5
d_call: NA
v_call: TRBV7-2
clone_size: NA
cdr3_nt: TGTGCCAGCAGCTTAACAGATGAGATGCCCCAGCATTTT
cdr3_aa: CASSLTDEMPQHF

j_call: TRBJ2-1
d_call: NA
v_call: TRBV30
clone_size: few
cdr3_nt: TGTGCCTGGAGTCGGGGGTTTAGCGGATCCTACAATGAGCAGTTCTTC
cdr3_aa: CAWSRGFSGSYNEQFF

j_call: TRBJ1-5
d_call: TRBD1
v_call: TRBV7-2
clone_size: NA
cdr3_nt: TGTGCCAGCAGCTTAGATCAGGGGGGAGGGCCCCAGCATTTT
cdr3_aa: CASSLDQGGGPQHF

j_call: TRBJ2-2
d_call: TRBD2
v_call: TRBV7-3
clone_size: few
cdr3_nt: TGTGCCAGCAGCTTTAGCCTAGCGGGAGCGGGCACCGGGGAGCTGTTTTTT
cdr3_aa: CASSFSLAGAGTGELFF

j_call: TRBJ1-2
d_call: NA
v_call: TRBV4-2
clone_size: NA
cdr3_nt: TGTGCCAGCAGCCAAGAGACAGGCTACCGGTTGGGGTATGGCTACACCTTC
cdr3_aa: CASSQETGYRLGYGYTF

j_call: TRBJ2-7
d_call: NA
v_call: TRBV6-6
clone_size: NA
cdr3_nt: TGTGCCAGCAGTTCCGGGACAACTTGGTACGAGCAGTACTTC
cdr3_aa: CASSSGTTWYEQYF

j_call: TRBJ2-3
d_call: NA
v_call: TRBV6-5
clone_size: few
cdr3_nt: TGTGCCAGCAGTTATTCTAGCGCTAACACAGATACGCAGTATTTT
cdr3_aa: CASSYSSANTDTQYF

j_call: TRBJ2-3
d_call: TRBD1
v_call: TRBV5-6
clone_size: NA
cdr3_nt: TGTGCCAGCAGCGCGACAGGGTGGGGCACAGATACGCAGTATTTT
cdr3_aa: CASSATGWGTDTQYF

j_call: TRBJ2-5
d_call: TRBD1
v_call: TRBV5-4
clone_size: NA
cdr3_nt: TGTGCCAGCAGCTCCGGGACAGGGGGTTTGGAGACCCAGTACTTC
cdr3_aa: CASSSGTGGLETQYF

j_call: TRBJ2-5
d_call: TRBD2
v_call: TRBV11-2
clone_size: NA
cdr3_nt: TGTGCCAGCAGCTTAATGACTAGCGGGACAGGAGAGACCCAGTACTTC
cdr3_aa: CASSLMTSGTGETQYF

j_call: TRBJ1-1
d_call: TRBD1
v_call: TRBV18
clone_size: NA
cdr3_nt: TGTGCCAGCTCACCTTCAGGGGGCTCTGGCACTGAAGCTTTCTTT
cdr3_aa: CASSPSGGSGTEAFF

j_call: TRBJ2-7
d_call: NA
v_call: TRBV6-5
clone_size: NA
cdr3_nt: TGTGCCAGCAGTTACTCGGTGGTACTAGAGGGCTACGAGCAGTACTTC
cdr3_aa: CASSYSVVLEGYEQYF

j_call: TRBJ2-3
d_call: TRBD2
v_call: TRBV6-6
clone_size: NA
cdr3_nt: TGTGCCAGCAGTTACGCGGGAGGCTCAGATACGCAGTATTTT
cdr3_aa: CASSYAGGSDTQYF

j_call: TRBJ2-6
d_call: NA
v_call: TRBV5-8
clone_size: few
cdr3_nt: TGTGCCAGCAGCCGGGACATTTCTGGGGCCAACGTCCTGACTTTC
cdr3_aa: CASSRDISGANVLTF

j_call: TRBJ2-5
d_call: TRBD2
v_call: TRBV7-9
clone_size: NA
cdr3_nt: TGTGCCAGCGGGACGACTAGCGGCCAAGAGACCCAGTACTTC
cdr3_aa: CASGTTSGQETQYF

j_call: TRBJ1-1
d_call: TRBD1
v_call: TRBV6-1
clone_size: NA
cdr3_nt: TGTGCCAGCAGCTTAACAGGGGACGGCACTGAAGCTTTCTTT
cdr3_aa: CASSLTGDGTEAFF

j_call: TRBJ2-1
d_call: TRBD1
v_call: TRBV7-2
clone_size: NA
cdr3_nt: TGTGCCAGCAGCTTAATGGGACAGGGGAATGAGCAGTTCTTC
cdr3_aa: CASSLMGQGNEQFF

j_call: TRBJ1-5
d_call: NA
v_call: TRBV6-5
clone_size: few
cdr3_nt: TGTGCCAGCAGTTACTTTTCAAATCAGCCCCAGCATTTT
cdr3_aa: CASSYFSNQPQHF

j_call: TRBJ1-2
d_call: NA
v_call: TRBV7-9
clone_size: few
cdr3_nt: TGTGCCAGCAGCCCCGAGATGGGGCCCAGCCGGTATGGCTACACCTTC
cdr3_aa: CASSPEMGPSRYGYTF

j_call: TRBJ2-5
d_call: NA
v_call: TRBV29-1
clone_size: few
cdr3_nt: TGCAGCGTTGAGGTGAATGAGGAGACCCAGTACTTC
cdr3_aa: CSVEVNEETQYF

j_call: TRBJ2-1
d_call: TRBD2
v_call: TRBV28
clone_size: NA
cdr3_nt: TGTGCCAGCACCGGGACTAGCGGGAGAGGCTCCTACAATGAGCAGTTCTTC
cdr3_aa: CASTGTSGRGSYNEQFF

j_call: TRBJ2-5
d_call: NA
v_call: TRBV7-9
clone_size: NA
cdr3_nt: TGTGCCAGCAGCTTTTACGGAGAAGAGACCCAGTACTTC
cdr3_aa: CASSFYGEETQYF

j_call: TRBJ1-4
d_call: TRBD1
v_call: TRBV7-9
clone_size: once
cdr3_nt: TGTGCCAGCAGCCTTCTCCAGGGGGATCGGGAAAAACTGTTTTTT
cdr3_aa: CASSLLQGDREKLFF

j_call: TRBJ2-1
d_call: TRBD2
v_call: TRBV19
clone_size: few
cdr3_nt: TGTGCCAGTAGAACTAGCGGCCACTCCTACAATGAGCAGTTCTTC
cdr3_aa: CASRTSGHSYNEQFF

j_call: TRBJ2-1
d_call: TRBD2
v_call: TRBV18
clone_size: few
cdr3_nt: TGTGCCAGCTCACCACCGGGACTAGCGGGAGCGTTCTCCTACAATGAGCAGTTCTTC
cdr3_aa: CASSPPGLAGAFSYNEQFF

j_call: TRBJ2-5
d_call: TRBD1
v_call: TRBV5-1
clone_size: NA
cdr3_nt: TGCGCCAGCAGCTTGCGCAGCCAGGGGGCGTCGGAGCAGTACTTC
cdr3_aa: CASSLRSQGASEQYF

j_call: TRBJ1-1
d_call: TRBD1
v_call: TRBV5-1
clone_size: few
cdr3_nt: TGCGCCAGCAGCTTGCCCCTCCCGGGACAGGGGACATTAAGCACTGAAGCTTTCTTT
cdr3_aa: CASSLPLPGQGTLSTEAFF

j_call: TRBJ1-4
d_call: NA
v_call: TRBV5-1
clone_size: NA
cdr3_nt: TGCGCCAGCAGCTTGGAGAGGGTTGAAAAACTGTTTTTT
cdr3_aa: CASSLERVEKLFF

j_call: TRBJ2-7
d_call: TRBD2
v_call: TRBV7-8
clone_size: NA
cdr3_nt: TGTGCCAGCAGCTTGGGGACTAGCGGGACCTACGAGCAGTACTTC
cdr3_aa: CASSLGTSGTYEQYF

j_call: TRBJ1-5
d_call: TRBD1
v_call: TRBV18
clone_size: NA
cdr3_nt: TGTGCCAGCTCACCGGGACAGCATCAGCCCCAGCATTTT
cdr3_aa: CASSPGQHQPQHF

j_call: TRBJ1-1
d_call: NA
v_call: TRBV7-3
clone_size: few
cdr3_nt: TGTGCCAGCAGCTTAGGGGCAGGGGCTGAAGCTTTCTTT
cdr3_aa: CASSLGAGAEAFF

j_call: TRBJ2-1
d_call: NA
v_call: TRBV10-2
clone_size: few
cdr3_nt: TGCGCCAGCAGTGGCGCAGGGACCTACAATGAGCAGTTCTTC
cdr3_aa: CASSGAGTYNEQFF

j_call: TRBJ2-1
d_call: NA
v_call: TRBV5-1
clone_size: NA
cdr3_nt: TGCGCCAGCAGCTTGGGGCTAGCGAGCTCCTACAATGAGCAGTTCTTC
cdr3_aa: CASSLGLASSYNEQFF

j_call: TRBJ2-7
d_call: NA
v_call: TRBV2
clone_size: NA
cdr3_nt: TGTGCCAGCAGTGGAGGGAGACGGATGAGCGACGAGCAGTACTTC
cdr3_aa: CASSGGRRMSDEQYF

j_call: TRBJ2-7
d_call: NA
v_call: TRBV7-2
clone_size: NA
cdr3_nt: TGTGCCAGCAGCTTAGATTCCAGATCCTACGAGCAGTACTTC
cdr3_aa: CASSLDSRSYEQYF